This T cell receptor (beta chain) was recovered during a study of vaccination and CD4 T cells after COVID-19. About the study: SARS-CoV-2 was confirmed by nasal swab PCR; disease was mild in fewer than 10, severe in one. The authors gave control cultures a CEFX pool, an HIV-1 Nef pool, or no peptide.

The CDR3 has 11 residues. Germline-derived CDR1 and CDR2 are SGHTA and FQGNSA. The V segment lost 4 bases and the J segment 12 bases; nucleotides outside the gene matches: 3. The Oncomine TCR Beta short-read assay was applied to DNA of cultured CD4+ T cells. TCRdb recomputed calls from the PCR reads with MiXCR, one row per CDR3 protein. The sample shows 11,000 or so distinct CDR3 sequences, about 65% of them seen only once. Stated treatment: roughly 10-day PBMC culture with coronavirus spike peptide pools or control peptides (ViraFEST assay). Dates of PCR positivity, March to December 2020, preceded the US Alpha, Beta and Delta variants. Of note for this clonotype: Its antigen is still unknown.

The chain links TRBV7-2 to TRBJ2-1, with 7 bases fitting TRBD2. The receptor was derived from a human donor who had recovered from COVID-19. The specimen sequenced was CD4+ T cells from blood, cultured in vitro. The CDR3 reads CASSSGLGQFF. The CDR3 DNA sequence: TGTGCCAGCAGCTCAGGACTAGGGCAGTTCTTC.